These 9 T cell receptor beta chains originate from one sample sequenced in a study of T cell repertoires in cytomegalovirus infection. TCRdb called the reads again in MiXCR, with one record for every CDR3 protein. The table shows some 600,000 distinct CDR3 sequences, with approximately 24% occurring only once. The source material was CD8+ T cells from PBMCs. Source of these receptors: a human donor in good health (CMV status not recorded). Some clones in this sample may be carry-over from other donors' samples.

This chain connects TRBV29-1 to TRBJ1-1, with a tentative D call TRBD1 (5 bases). The CDR3 runs 13 residues. V was shortened by 3 bases and J by 2 bases, with 10 bases between the two germline ends. CDR1 and CDR2 (germline): SQVTM, ANQGSEA. CDR3 in amino acids: CSVDDSLNTEAFF. The CDR3 region has the DNA TGCAGCGTTGATGACAGCCTTAACACTGAAGCTTTCTTT.

A single count supports this clonotype. This rearrangement joins TRBV20-1 to TRBJ2-7; TRBD2 aligns across 9 bases. Per the germline V gene, CDR1 is DFQATT and CDR2 is SNEGSKA (reference sequence). J gave up 0 bases and V 5 bases, and 17 bases lay outside the gene matches. CDR3 length: 18 amino acids. CDR3 sequence (DNA): TGCAGTGCTCAAAGTACTTCTGGAGCGGGGGGCTACTCCTACGAGCAGTACTTC. Its protein is CSAQSTSGAGGYSYEQYF.

This clonotype showed up many times. This chain joins TRBV2 and TRBJ1-1, with TRBD1 as a possible D gene (5 bases). This CDR3 region has 11 residues. V was cut by 8 bases and J by 5 bases, with 9 bases left in between. Germline V gives CDR1 SNHLY, CDR2 FYNNEI. This CDR3 is CASWGGTEAFF. As DNA, the CDR3 is TGTGCCAGCTGGGGGGGAACTGAAGCTTTCTTT.

The sample holds many counts of this clonotype. The chain links TRBV7-2 to TRBJ2-1; 7 bases line up with TRBD2. Germline V lookup: CDR1 SGHTA, CDR2 FQGNSA. CDR3 size: 16 residues. J lost 4 bases, V lost 6 bases, and 12 bases had no gene match. Here the CDR3 DNA reads TGTGCCAGCAGATCCCCCGGGGGGTCTCTATACAATGAGCAGTTCTTC. This encodes CASRSPGGSLYNEQFF.

This clonotype was seen at least ten times. The J gene is TRBJ2-1, the V gene TRBV28; no clear D. The CDR3 consists of 15 residues. The germline gives CDR1 MDHEN, CDR2 SYDVKM. Trimming left V 4 bases short and J 0 bases short, with 10 bases between. The CDR3 region has the DNA TGTGCCAGCAGTTCCCCGATGAGCTCCTACAATGAGCAGTTCTTC. It specifies CASSSPMSSYNEQFF.

This clonotype was counted at least ten times. The rearrangement uses TRBV6-1 and TRBJ2-7; either TRBD1 or TRBD2 may fit D (5 bases each). This CDR3 spans 15 amino acids. Looked up from germline, CDR1 is MNHNS and CDR2 is SASEGT. Deletions cut 5 bases from V and 3 bases from J, with 17 bases between. The CDR3 nucleotides read TGTGCCAGCAGTCAATCCGGGACCGCGTTCTACGAGCAGTACGTC. It yields the protein CASSQSGTAFYEQYV.

This clonotype has a handful of counts. The chain employs TRBV5-6 and TRBJ2-6; 7 nucleotides line up with TRBD2. V shed 1 base, J shed 2 bases, and the junction held 3 bases outside the gene matches. The CDR3 length is 16 residues. Germline V gene data show CDR1 as SGHDT and CDR2 as YYEEEE. CDR3: CASSLFRGAGANVLTF. Written as DNA, the CDR3 is TGTGCCAGCAGCTTGTTCCGGGGGGCTGGGGCCAACGTCCTGACTTTC.

V and J are TRBV5-1 and TRBJ2-1; 9 bases agree with TRBD1. Germline CDR1 reads SGHRS; CDR2 reads YFSETQ. The CDR3 runs 16 residues. The V and J ends lost 5 bases and 0 bases, in that order; junction bases with no gene match: 6. The CDR3 sequence is CASSGTGTSSYNEQFF. The CDR3 bases are TGCGCCAGCAGTGGGACAGGGACAAGCTCCTACAATGAGCAGTTCTTC.

In its sample, this clonotype was seen a few times. The chain employs TRBV27 and TRBJ2-1, with 7 bases identical to TRBD2. The CDR3 is made up of 16 amino acids. The junction had 9 bases not matched to a gene; V was cut back by 3 bases and J by 4 bases. CDR1 is MNHEY, CDR2 SMNVEV, per germline (reference sequence). CDR3 residues: CASSFSSGDLYNEQFF. In nucleotides, the CDR3 is TGTGCCAGCAGTTTCTCAAGCGGGGACCTATACAATGAGCAGTTCTTC.